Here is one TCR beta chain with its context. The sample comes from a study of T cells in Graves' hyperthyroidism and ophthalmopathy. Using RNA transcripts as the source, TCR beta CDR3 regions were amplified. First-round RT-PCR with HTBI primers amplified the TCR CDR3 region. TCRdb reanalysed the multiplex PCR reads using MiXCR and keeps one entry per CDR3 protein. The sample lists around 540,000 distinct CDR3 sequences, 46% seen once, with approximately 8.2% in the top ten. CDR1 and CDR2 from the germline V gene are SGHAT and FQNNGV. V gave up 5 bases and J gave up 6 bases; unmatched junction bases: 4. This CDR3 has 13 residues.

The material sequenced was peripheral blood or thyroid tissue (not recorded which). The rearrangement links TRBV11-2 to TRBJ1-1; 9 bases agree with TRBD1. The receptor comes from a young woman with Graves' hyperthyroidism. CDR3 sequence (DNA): TGTGCCAGCAGCCCCAGGACAGGGGCTGAAGCTTTCTTT. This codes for CASSPRTGAEAFF.